The text below deals with one T cell receptor beta chain. Its antigen remains unknown. V shed 6 bases and J 9 bases; nucleotides not matched to a gene: 10. The CDR3 runs 15 residues. CDR1 and CDR2 (germline): SGHTA, FQGNSA. The data are from a study of blood T cells in healthy people across ages. Study-level points and caveats: The recorded TCR beta diversity per million T cells decreased in a roughly linear manner with age. Naive T cell percentage showed a strong correlation with the diversity of TCR beta. Both naive CD4+ cell counts and diversity were greater in long-lived donors than in aged donors. Expanded clonotype changes were possibly confounded by unknown donor CMV status.

Then a second PCR, running roughly 7 to 11 cycles, was carried out with a sample-barcoded 5' primer and a J-beta primer mix. TCRdb reprocessed the 5' RACE reads with MiXCR, giving one entry per CDR3 protein. The table shows more than 500,000 distinct CDR3 sequences, with 27% occurring only once. The sequenced sample consisted of blood. V usage is TRBV7-2 and J usage is TRBJ2-1; TRBD2 matches 11 bases. The receptor was derived from a woman in her sixties or seventies in good health. The CDR3 DNA reads TGTGCCAGCAGAGGTGGGGTAGCGGGGGGGCCTGAGCAGTTCTTC. This codes for CASRGGVAGGPEQFF.